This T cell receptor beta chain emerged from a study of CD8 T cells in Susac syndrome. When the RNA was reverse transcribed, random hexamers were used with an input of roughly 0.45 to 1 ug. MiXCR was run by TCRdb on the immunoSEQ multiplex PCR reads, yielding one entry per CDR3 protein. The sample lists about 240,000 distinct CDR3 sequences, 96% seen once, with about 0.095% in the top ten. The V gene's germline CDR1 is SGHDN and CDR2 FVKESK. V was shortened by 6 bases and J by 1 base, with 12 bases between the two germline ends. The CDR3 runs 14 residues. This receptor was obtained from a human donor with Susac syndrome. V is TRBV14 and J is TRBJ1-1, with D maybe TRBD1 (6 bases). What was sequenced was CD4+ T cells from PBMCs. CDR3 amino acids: CASRLIQGNTEAFF. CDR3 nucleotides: TGTGCCAGCAGACTCATACAGGGGAACACTGAAGCTTTCTTT. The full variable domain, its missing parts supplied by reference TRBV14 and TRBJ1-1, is EAGVTQFPSHSVIEKGQTVTLRCDPISGHDNLYWYRRVMGKEIKFLLHFVKESKQDESGMPNNRFLAERTGGTYSTLKVQPAELEDSGVYFCASRLIQGNTEAFFGQGTRLTVV.